Detailed here is one TCR beta chain. Its target is not known. The data belong to a study of T cell responses to AZD1222 COVID-19 vaccine. The CDR3 is made up of 18 amino acids. V lost 0 bases to trimming and J lost 0 bases; unmatched junction nucleotides: 4. The V gene's germline CDR1 is LNHNV and CDR2 YYDKDF (reference sequence). Notes on the study in general: Repertoires were obtained only post-peak T cell response.

Only in-frame clones appear in the TCRdb table, and some are missing; sequencing was by immunoSEQ multiplex PCR. The sample has some 140,000 clones, 90% seen once; the top ten hold about 1.5%. The sample in question was peripheral blood, obtained on day 0 of AZD1222 vaccination. The TCR comes from an adult in good health. This rearrangement joins TRBV15 to TRBJ2-6, with 8 positions matching TRBD1. CDR3 DNA sequence: TGTGCCACCAGCAGAGAGCAGGGGGCGGGCTCTGGGGCCAACGTCCTGACTTTC. It translates to CATSREQGAGSGANVLTF.